This TCR beta chain was sequenced during a study of T cell responses to AZD1222 COVID-19 vaccine (dated by TCRdb to 2020 to 2023). In terms of the full investigation: A total of around 240 trial participants underwent TCR sequencing, of whom 207 had received two doses of AZD1222 and some 25 had received two doses of the MenACWY control vaccine. Trial participants were enrolled by age into subgroups of 18-55, 56-69 and 70-plus years, and around 140, 26 and 57 TCR-sequenced participants, respectively, were included in these subgroups. Summary of the overall study and its limitations: Conclusions about previously exposed vaccinees are limited, since just a handful of AZD1222 recipients were seropositive for SARS-CoV-2 at baseline. After two AZD1222 doses, both the breadth and the depth of spike-specific TCRs were significantly higher than at day 0 and than in MenACWY recipients. Participants were mostly white British, with more females than males. The authors suggested clonal diversity may have been underestimated. Reportedly, almost half of the unique spike-specific TCRs recognized epitopes lying outside the regions that are mutated in the B.1.351 and B.1.1.7 variants. No day 14 peak-response samples were available, so repertoires were characterized only after the peak T cell response. The vaccine-associated CD4 TCRs covered the entire spike protein, and the dominant responses fell in regions 160-218 and 743-854. In the small 56-69-year group, the increase in depth fell short of significance, most likely because of low power.

To note about this clone: Its antigen target is currently unknown. Base qualities were left out, and no much larger clone turns up one base away.

The CDR3 regions of human TCRbeta chains were analyzed by immunosequencing. Concerning the study's data processing: Repertoire TCRs were matched against a reference library of SARS-CoV-2-specific TCRs generated with the MIRA antigen-specificity platform. Breadth meant the fraction of unique TCRs that were SARS-CoV-2-associated, whereas depth meant the fraction of total T cells that were SARS-CoV-2-associated. Using the MIRA data, each spike-specific TCR was mapped to the spike region that the TCR reacts to and placed in a CD4 or CD8 class. Log10-transformed breadth and depth values were compared by one-way ANOVA with Sidak's multiple comparisons tests. Entries here come from immuneACCESS through TCRdb and include only in-frame sequences with V and J called. Some clones fail to appear in such tables; in the studies checked, an unresolved V gene covers under half of the shortfall, and the cause of the remainder is unknown. That table is the source of V, J and clone size, and D and trimming were worked out from the DNA. The sample has 85,000 to 130,000 clones on record, roughly 91% of them singletons. The top ten hold 7.5% to 9% of the sample.

The meaning of the sample's time point label: about 28 days (+/-7) after the second vaccine dose. AZD1222 recipients with second doses at about 4 weeks or about 12 weeks were pooled, because spike-specific TCR depth and breadth did not differ between schedules. The vaccinee samples were drawn from two UK trials, COV001 and COV002, one of which was a single-blind randomized controlled phase 2/3 trial testing AZD1222 (ChAdOx1 nCoV-19) in healthy adults. For TCRbeta chain sequencing, PBMC samples were collected from trial participants at day 0 and at day 28 after the second dose. V and J are truncated by 6 bases and 2 bases respectively, leaving an intervening sequence of 11 bases. The germline V gene gives CDR1 as MNHEY and CDR2 as SVGAGI. The CDR3 measures 15 amino acids from cysteine to phenylalanine. Solely the CDR3 DNA is kept, with 45 bases framed from the first base.

The sequence was obtained from an adult who received the AZD1222 COVID-19 vaccine. The sample consisted of peripheral blood, taken 28 days after the second AZD1222 dose. The chain couples TRBV6-5 to TRBJ1-6; no D gene call is confident. DNA sequence: TGTGCCAGCAGCCTGGACGGCGCCTATAATTCACCCCTCCACTTT. Its coded protein is CASSLDGAYNSPLHF.